In this sample, the clone carrying this T cell receptor (beta chain) turned up many times. The antigen is undetermined. The data were taken from a study of early T cells in non-severe SARS-CoV-2 infection. General study points: VDJdb-based matching was biased toward anti-spike CD8 responses and missed private and CD4 specificities.

This CDR3 contains 13 residues. Germline V lookup: CDR1 MNHNS, CDR2 SASEGT. V was clipped by 7 bases and J by 2 bases, with 11 bases between them. Separate cDNA molecules each had unique molecular identifiers attached to them. In TCRdb, the 5' RACE reads were re-called with MiXCR into one record per CDR3 protein. The sample shows under 75,000 distinct CDR3 sequences, over 9.5% of them seen only once. The clonotype originates from an adult who was a healthcare worker with PCR-confirmed SARS-CoV-2 infection or an uninfected control (not recorded which). The chain joins TRBV6-1 to TRBJ1-2, with a possible D match to TRBD1 (5 bases). The sequenced sample was whole blood. CDR3 in amino acids: CASMFSGNYGYTF. Written as DNA, the CDR3 is TGTGCCAGCATGTTTTCAGGGAACTATGGCTACACCTTC.